This is a list of T cell receptor beta chains from one sample in a study of T cells expressing NK-cell markers. Reanalyzing the 5' RACE reads, TCRdb keeps one entry per CDR3 protein, without DNA. This sample's table reports roughly 390,000 distinct CDR3 sequences. Sequencing used blood T cells: a sorted CD56 or NKG2C T cell subset, CD4+ or CD8+ T cells, or bulk PBMC T cells (not recorded which). These receptors were collected from a man aged 18 to 69 in good health. CDR3s include the opening cysteine and the closing phenylalanine or tryptophan. Each record gives: CDR3 protein, V gene, J gene, CDR3 length.

CDR3: CASSKDRDSKNIQYF
V: TRBV21-1
J: TRBJ2-4
length: 15

CDR3: CASSRRGEAFF
V: TRBV3-1
J: TRBJ1-1
length: 11

CDR3: CASSFSGTGHNEQFF
V: TRBV28
J: TRBJ2-1
length: 15

CDR3: CATGLDGKSYEQYF
V: TRBV2
J: TRBJ2-7
length: 14

CDR3: CASSLKSSRYLASTDTQYF
V: TRBV12-3/TRBV12-4
J: TRBJ2-3
length: 19

CDR3: CASSRIHSTDTQYF
V: TRBV7-3
J: TRBJ2-3
length: 14

CDR3: CASSYGSSYNSPLHF
V: TRBV6-5
J: TRBJ1-6
length: 15

CDR3: CASSPRSGEQFF
V: TRBV28
J: TRBJ2-1
length: 12

CDR3: CASSFGAGASYNSPLHF
V: TRBV5-1
J: TRBJ1-6
length: 17

CDR3: CASSFGTSGGAGSDTQYF
V: TRBV9
J: TRBJ2-3
length: 18

CDR3: CASSLVSASTDTQYF
V: TRBV7-9
J: TRBJ2-3
length: 15

CDR3: CSAGVAPLAASTDTQYF
V: TRBV20-1
J: TRBJ2-3
length: 17

CDR3: CASSSPPEGIYGYTF
V: TRBV12-3/TRBV12-4
J: TRBJ1-2
length: 15

CDR3: CASTIRQSSYNSPLHF
V: TRBV2
J: TRBJ1-6
length: 16

CDR3: CASGWGQGTNQPQHF
V: TRBV4-1
J: TRBJ1-5
length: 15

CDR3: CASSQVASGGRSVAQYF
V: TRBV4-2
J: TRBJ2-5
length: 17

CDR3: CSASPEGGLAGGQRETQYF
V: TRBV20-1
J: TRBJ2-5
length: 19

CDR3: CAISEPGLAGGRTDTQYF
V: TRBV10-3
J: TRBJ2-3
length: 18

CDR3: CASRPNQYRAYEQYF
V: TRBV12-3/TRBV12-4
J: TRBJ2-7
length: 15

CDR3: CASSRGWYEQYF
V: TRBV7-3
J: TRBJ2-7
length: 12

CDR3: CASSEDDLFYGYTF
V: TRBV6-1
J: TRBJ1-2
length: 14

CDR3: CASSPPARPRYGYTF
V: TRBV18
J: TRBJ1-2
length: 15

CDR3: CRGLSTSGWTSTDTQYF
V: TRBV20-1
J: TRBJ2-3
length: 17